Listed here are 24 T cell receptor beta chains from one sample, sequenced in a study of glioma-infiltrating T cells after dendritic cell vaccination. Some clones are missing from TCRdb's copy, which holds only in-frame ones; the method was immunoSEQ multiplex PCR. The table has approximately 48,000 clones, around 89% seen once. Indicated time point: after dendritic cell vaccination, including at tumor progression/relapse. Sequencing used blood, obtained after dendritic cell vaccination. The receptor set was obtained from a human donor with glioblastoma.

This clone was counted a single time. CDR3 sequence (DNA): TGTGCCAGCAGCTTAGATAGATTGCCCTACGAGCAGTACTTC. It is translated as CASSLDRLPYEQYF. This sequence joins TRBV7-9 and TRBJ2-7; D is unclear. Germline V gene data show CDR1 as SEHNR and CDR2 as FQNEAQ (reference sequence). With 1 base removed from V and 2 bases from J, the gap between germline ends came to 9 bases. CDR3 length: 14 residues.

This clone is a singleton in its sample. The rearrangement uses TRBV29-1 and TRBJ1-2, with 10 bases matching TRBD1. This CDR3 spans 14 amino acids. Per the germline V gene, CDR1 is SQVTM and CDR2 is ANQGSEA. The V segment lost 4 bases and the J segment 2 bases; nucleotides outside the gene matches: 4. In nucleotides, the CDR3 is TGCAGCGTTGGGGTGGGACAGGGGAACTATGGCTACACCTTC. Amino acids: CSVGVGQGNYGYTF. Based on the CDR3 plus reference TRBV29-1 and TRBJ1-2, the full variable domain is SAVISQKPSRDICQRGTSLTIQCQVDSQVTMMFWYRQQPGQSLTLIATANQGSEATYESGFVIDKFPISRPNLTFSTLTVSNMSPEDSSIYLCSVGVGQGNYGYTFGSGTRLTVV.

V usage is TRBV4-2 and J usage is TRBJ2-2; D is ambiguous. CDR1 LGHNA and CDR2 YNFKEQ come from the germline V gene. The CDR3 loop spans 15 amino acids. Trimming took 3 bases from V and 3 from J, leaving 11 bases between them. In DNA, the CDR3 is TGTGCCAGCAGCCAGGATGACACTTACACCGGGGAGCTGTTTTTT. It yields the protein CASSQDDTYTGELFF.

The rearrangement uses TRBV5-1 and TRBJ2-7, with 8 bases aligning to TRBD1. This CDR3 has 16 amino acids. Per germline, CDR1 SGHRS and CDR2 YFSETQ. V lost 5 bases to trimming and J lost 2 bases; unmatched junction nucleotides: 12. CDR3: CASSYQSDRGPYEQYF. The CDR3 coding sequence is TGCGCCAGCAGTTACCAATCTGACAGGGGACCCTACGAGCAGTACTTC. Supplemented by reference TRBV5-1 and TRBJ2-7, the full variable domain reads KAGVTQTPRYLIKTRGQQVTLSCSPISGHRSVSWYQQTPGQGLQFLFEYFSETQRNKGNFPGRFSGRQFSNSRSEMNVSTLELGDSALYLCASSYQSDRGPYEQYFGPGTRLTVT.

The chain is built from TRBV10-3 and TRBJ2-2; 9 nucleotides agree with TRBD1. Germline V gives CDR1 ENHRY, CDR2 SYGVKD. Trimming took 11 bases from V and 5 from J; bases not matched to a gene: 9. CDR3 length equals 14 residues. As DNA, the CDR3 is TGTGCCGTAAAAAGACAGGGGGATACCGGGGAGCTGTTTTTT. It translates to CAVKRQGDTGELFF.

The chain joins TRBV5-1 to TRBJ2-3; 8 bases map to TRBD2. The CDR3 has 16 amino acids. CDR1 and CDR2 from the germline V gene are SGHRS and YFSETQ. V trimming: 0 bases; J trimming: 6 bases; junction bases outside the gene matches: 9. The CDR3 DNA sequence: TGCGCCAGCAGCTTGGGGGCCGGGAGGGCCATCGATACGCAGTATTTT. It yields the protein CASSLGAGRAIDTQYF.

The gene calls are TRBV2 and TRBJ2-1, with D hard to call. Trimming pared 7 bases from V and 10 bases from J, leaving 8 bases between. The CDR3 runs to 10 residues. The germline V gene encodes CDR1 SNHLY and CDR2 FYNNEI. CDR3 amino acids: CASNANEQFF. CDR3 coding DNA: TGTGCCAGCAATGCTAACGAGCAGTTCTTC.

The chain carries TRBV18 and TRBJ1-4; a possible D gene is TRBD1 (5 bases). CDR3 length equals 13 residues. The V gene lost 4 bases and the J gene lost 8 bases, with 11 bases spanning the gap. Germline V gene sequence: CDR1 KGHSH, CDR2 LQKENI. The CDR3 protein is CASSLRQSEKLFF. The CDR3 DNA reads as TGTGCCAGCTCACTAAGACAGAGCGAAAAACTGTTTTTT.

This chain links TRBV18 with TRBJ1-3; tentatively, D is TRBD1 (5 bases). The CDR3 consists of 16 residues. Germline V gene data show CDR1 as KGHSH and CDR2 as LQKENI. V was pared by 6 bases and J by 1 base, with 16 bases between. CDR3 sequence: CASSAGTAISGNTIYF. The DNA of the CDR3 is TGTGCCAGCTCGGCCGGGACTGCTATATCTGGAAACACCATATATTTT.

The chain is built from TRBV6-1 and TRBJ1-1; a possible D gene is TRBD1 (5 bases). The CDR3 runs to 13 residues. The V and J ends lost 8 bases and 2 bases respectively, with 12 bases between them. Germline CDR1 and CDR2: MNHNS and SASEGT. CDR3 loop: CASEQGRNTEAFF. The CDR3, as DNA: TGTGCCAGCGAGCAGGGCCGCAACACTGAAGCTTTCTTT.

V and J are TRBV7-3 and TRBJ2-3, with D perhaps matching TRBD1 (6 bases). Trimming pared 5 bases from V and 6 bases from J, leaving 21 bases between. The CDR3 has 16 residues. In germline, CDR1 is SGHTA, CDR2 FQGTGA. CDR3 sequence reads: CASSLEGEWETDTQYF. For the CDR3, the DNA is TGTGCCAGCAGCCTAGAGGGGGAGTGGGAGACCGATACGCAGTATTTT.

CDR3 residues: CAIRGSDSTYNEQFF. CDR3 in DNA: TGTGCCATCAGGGGATCGGACTCTACCTACAATGAGCAGTTCTTC. V is TRBV10-3 and J is TRBJ2-1, with D maybe TRBD2 (5 bases). Germline CDR1 ENHRY, CDR2 SYGVKD. V was trimmed by 6 bases and J by 2 bases, leaving 14 bases between them. CDR3 size: 15 residues.

V usage is TRBV6-6 and J usage is TRBJ1-1; D remains unclear. V lost 7 bases and J lost 0, with 6 bases in between. CDR3 length: 12 amino acids. The germline gives CDR1 MNHNY, CDR2 SVGAGI (reference sequence). CDR3 in amino acids: CASTPMNTEAFF. CDR3 nucleotide sequence: TGTGCCAGCACCCCTATGAACACTGAAGCTTTCTTT.

This rearrangement joins TRBV19 to TRBJ2-5, with TRBD2 as a possible D gene (5 bases). Germline loops: CDR1 LNHDA, CDR2 SQIVND (reference sequence). The CDR3 runs to 16 residues. The V gene lost 5 bases and the J gene lost 2 bases, with 18 bases spanning the gap. Written as DNA, the CDR3 is TGTGCCAGTAGTGACAAATTGTCCGGGAATCAAGAGACCCAGTACTTC. This codes for CASSDKLSGNQETQYF.

This rearrangement joins TRBV6-1 to TRBJ1-1; TRBD1 agrees at 9 bases. CDR3 length: 15 residues. Germline CDR1 and CDR2: MNHNS and SASEGT. Germline trimming cut 6 bases from V and 1 base from J; bases unmatched to any gene: 6. The chain's CDR3 is CASRPGQGPNTEAFF. CDR3 in DNA: TGTGCCAGCAGGCCGGGACAGGGACCGAACACTGAAGCTTTCTTT.

This chain links TRBV27 with TRBJ1-1, with 9 bases that match TRBD1. Trimming at V came to 5 bases and at J to 5 bases, leaving 15 bases not matched to a gene. Per the germline V gene, CDR1 is MNHEY and CDR2 is SMNVEV (reference sequence). CDR3 length equals 17 residues. The CDR3: CASSANPPGTGYTEAFF. CDR3 DNA: TGTGCCAGCAGTGCCAATCCGCCCGGGACAGGGTATACTGAAGCTTTCTTT.

This sequence joins TRBV7-9 and TRBJ2-7; TRBD2 is a possible D gene (5 bases). This CDR3 region has 13 residues. Germline V lookup: CDR1 SEHNR, CDR2 FQNEAQ (reference sequence). Trimming removed 5 bases from V and 3 bases from J, with 11 bases in between. The CDR3 DNA follows: TGTGCCAGCAGCGCGGACGGGGTCTACGAGCAGTACTTC. Its protein product is CASSADGVYEQYF.

J is TRBJ2-4 and V is TRBV5-3, with D possibly TRBD2 on 7 matching bases. TRBV5-3 is an ORF, and what it does is uncertain. V was clipped by 4 bases and J by 10 bases, with 15 bases between them. The CDR3 runs 13 residues. The CDR3 DNA is TGTGCCAGAAGCAGCGCGGGGGCTAGGATTCAGTACTTC. It is translated as CARSSAGARIQYF.

This chain links TRBV9 with TRBJ2-6; 7 nucleotides line up with TRBD2. Germline CDR1 reads SGDLS; CDR2 reads YYNGEE. Germline trimming cut 2 bases from V and 1 base from J; bases unmatched to any gene: 3. The CDR3 runs 16 residues. For the CDR3, the DNA is TGTGCCAGCAGCGTGGGGGGGTGGTCTGGGGCCAACGTCCTGACTTTC. Protein: CASSVGGWSGANVLTF. The full variable domain, rest sourced from reference TRBV9 and TRBJ2-6, is DSGVTQTPKHLITATGQRVTLRCSPRSGDLSVYWYQQSLDQGLQFLIQYYNGEERAKGNILERFSAQQFPDLHSELNLSSLELGDSALYFCASSVGGWSGANVLTFGAGSRLTVL.

The rearrangement links TRBV9 to TRBJ2-1; 11 bases are a match to TRBD2. The CDR3 sequence is 15 residues long. V gave up 4 bases and J gave up 4 bases; unmatched junction bases: 4. Germline CDR1 and CDR2: SGDLS and YYNGEE. The DNA for the CDR3 is TGTGCCAGCAGCCTAGCGGGAGGCCCTTACAATGAGCAGTTCTTC. Amino acids: CASSLAGGPYNEQFF.

V and J are TRBV7-6 and TRBJ2-1; the D gene is possibly TRBD2 (6 bases). The CDR3 length is 14 residues. From germline, CDR1 is SGHVS and CDR2 FNYEAQ. Trimming took 0 bases from V and 7 from J, leaving 10 bases between them. The CDR3 nucleotides read TGTGCCAGCAGCTTAGCGGGAGGCGCGAATGAGCAGTTCTTC. It encodes CASSLAGGANEQFF.

The chain couples TRBV6-1 to TRBJ1-1; D gene ambiguous. The CDR3 sequence is 13 residues long. The ends were cut back, 6 bases at V and 2 bases at J, with 10 bases in the middle. Germline V gene lookup returns CDR1 MNHNS and CDR2 SASEGT. In DNA, the CDR3 is TGTGCCAGCAGCATGACAACAAACACTGAAGCTTTCTTT. Translation gives CASSMTTNTEAFF.

This rearrangement joins TRBV6-5 to TRBJ2-7; D unclear. The V and J ends lost 7 bases and 12 bases respectively, with 16 bases between them. The CDR3 contains 11 residues. Germline V CDR1 and CDR2: MNHEY, SVGAGI. The CDR3 loop reads CASTGRDAMYF. CDR3 sequence (DNA): TGTGCCAGCACAGGTCGAGACGCCATGTACTTC.

V and J are TRBV7-2 and TRBJ1-5, with 7 bases identical to TRBD1. J gave up 2 bases and V 5 bases, and 9 bases lay outside the gene matches. The V gene's germline CDR1 is SGHTA and CDR2 FQGNSA. This CDR3 has 16 amino acids. The CDR3 DNA reads as TGTGCCAGCAGCCCGGCGACAGGGCTCCGCAATCAGCCCCAGCATTTT. Translating it yields CASSPATGLRNQPQHF. Filled out from reference TRBV7-2 and TRBJ1-5, the complete variable domain reads GAGVSQSPSNKVTEKGKDVELRCDPISGHTALYWYRQSLGQGLEFLIYFQGNSAPDKSGLPSDRFSAERTGGSVSTLTIQRTQQEDSAVYLCASSPATGLRNQPQHFGDGTRLSIL.